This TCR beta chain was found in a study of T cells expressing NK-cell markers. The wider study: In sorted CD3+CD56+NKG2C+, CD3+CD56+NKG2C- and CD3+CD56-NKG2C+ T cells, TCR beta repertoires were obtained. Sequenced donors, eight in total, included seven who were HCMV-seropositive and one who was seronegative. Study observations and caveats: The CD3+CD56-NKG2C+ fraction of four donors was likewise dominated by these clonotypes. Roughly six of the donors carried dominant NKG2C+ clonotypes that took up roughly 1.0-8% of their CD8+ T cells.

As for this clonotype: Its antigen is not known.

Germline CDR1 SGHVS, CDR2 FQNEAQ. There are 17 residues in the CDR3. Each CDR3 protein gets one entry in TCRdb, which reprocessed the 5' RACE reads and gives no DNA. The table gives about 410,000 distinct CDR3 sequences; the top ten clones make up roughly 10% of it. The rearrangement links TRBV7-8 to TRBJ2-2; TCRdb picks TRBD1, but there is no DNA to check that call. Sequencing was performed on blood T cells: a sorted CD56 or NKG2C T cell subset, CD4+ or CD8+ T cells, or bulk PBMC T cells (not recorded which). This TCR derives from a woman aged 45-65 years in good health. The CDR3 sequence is CASSSKRGGASTGELFF.